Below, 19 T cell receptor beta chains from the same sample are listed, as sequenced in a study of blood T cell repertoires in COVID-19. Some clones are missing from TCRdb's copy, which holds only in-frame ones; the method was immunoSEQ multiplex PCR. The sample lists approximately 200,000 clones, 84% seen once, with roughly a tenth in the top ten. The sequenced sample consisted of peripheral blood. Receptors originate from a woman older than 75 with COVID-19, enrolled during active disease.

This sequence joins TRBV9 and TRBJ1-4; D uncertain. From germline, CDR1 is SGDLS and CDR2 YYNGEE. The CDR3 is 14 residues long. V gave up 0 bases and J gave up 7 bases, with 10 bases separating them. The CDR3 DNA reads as TGTGCCAGCAGCGTAGAAGGAGGACGTGAAAAACTGTTTTTT. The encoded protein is CASSVEGGREKLFF. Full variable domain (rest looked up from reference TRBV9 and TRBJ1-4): DSGVTQTPKHLITATGQRVTLRCSPRSGDLSVYWYQQSLDQGLQFLIQYYNGEERAKGNILERFSAQQFPDLHSELNLSSLELGDSALYFCASSVEGGREKLFFGSGTQLSVL.

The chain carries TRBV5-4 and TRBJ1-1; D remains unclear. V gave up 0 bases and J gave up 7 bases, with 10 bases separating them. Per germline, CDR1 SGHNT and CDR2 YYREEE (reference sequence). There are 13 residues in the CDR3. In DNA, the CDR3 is TGTGCCAGCAGCTTGGTGGCGGAGGTTGAAGCTTTCTTT. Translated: CASSLVAEVEAFF.

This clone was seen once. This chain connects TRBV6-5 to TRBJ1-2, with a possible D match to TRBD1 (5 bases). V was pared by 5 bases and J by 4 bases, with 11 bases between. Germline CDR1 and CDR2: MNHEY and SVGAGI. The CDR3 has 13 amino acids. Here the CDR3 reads CASSRGVGYGYTF. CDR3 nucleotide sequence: TGTGCCAGCAGTCGGGGGGTAGGCTATGGCTACACCTTC.

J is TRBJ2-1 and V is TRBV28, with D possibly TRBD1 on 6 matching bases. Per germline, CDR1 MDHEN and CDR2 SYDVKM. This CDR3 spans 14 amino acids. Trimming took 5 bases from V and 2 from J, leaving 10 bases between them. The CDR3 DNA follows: TGTGCCAGCAGTCTGACAGGCCCCTACAATGAGCAGTTCTTC. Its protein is CASSLTGPYNEQFF.

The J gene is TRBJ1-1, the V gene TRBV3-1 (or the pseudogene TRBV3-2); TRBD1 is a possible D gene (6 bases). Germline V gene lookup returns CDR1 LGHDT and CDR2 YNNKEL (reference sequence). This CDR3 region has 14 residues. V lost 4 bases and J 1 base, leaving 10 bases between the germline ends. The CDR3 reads CASSPRTENTEAFF. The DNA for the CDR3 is TGTGCCAGCAGCCCGAGGACAGAGAACACTGAAGCTTTCTTT.

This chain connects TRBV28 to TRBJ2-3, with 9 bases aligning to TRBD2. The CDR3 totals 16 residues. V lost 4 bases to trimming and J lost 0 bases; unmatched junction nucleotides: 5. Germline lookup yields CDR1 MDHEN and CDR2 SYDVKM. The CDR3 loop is CASSSPAGGSTDTQYF. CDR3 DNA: TGTGCCAGCAGTTCCCCCGCGGGGGGGAGCACAGATACGCAGTATTTT. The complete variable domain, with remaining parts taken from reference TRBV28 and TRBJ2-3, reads DVKVTQSSRYLVKRTGEKVFLECVQDMDHENMFWYRQDPGLGLRLIYFSYDVKMKEKGDIPEGYSVSREKKERFSLILESASTNQTSMYLCASSSPAGGSTDTQYFGPGTRLTVL.

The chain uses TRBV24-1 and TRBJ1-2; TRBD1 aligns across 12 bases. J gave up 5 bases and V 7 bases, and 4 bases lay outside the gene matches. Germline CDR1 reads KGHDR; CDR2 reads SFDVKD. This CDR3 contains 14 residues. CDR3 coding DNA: TGTGCCACCAGCGGGACAGGGGGCGGGTATGGCTACACCTTC. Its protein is CATSGTGGGYGYTF.

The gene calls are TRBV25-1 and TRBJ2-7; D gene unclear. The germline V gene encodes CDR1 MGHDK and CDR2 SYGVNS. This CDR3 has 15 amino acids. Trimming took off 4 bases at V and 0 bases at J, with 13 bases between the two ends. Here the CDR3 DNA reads TGTGCCAGCAGTGCTCCACGACGGAGCTCCTACGAGCAGTACTTC. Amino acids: CASSAPRRSSYEQYF.

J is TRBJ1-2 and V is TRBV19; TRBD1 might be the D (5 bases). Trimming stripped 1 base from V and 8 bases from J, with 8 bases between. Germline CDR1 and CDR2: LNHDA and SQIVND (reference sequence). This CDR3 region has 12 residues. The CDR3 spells CASSIAGFGYTF. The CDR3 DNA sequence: TGTGCCAGTAGTATAGCAGGGTTCGGCTACACCTTC.

This chain's CDR3 is CASSSGQGGYEQYV. CDR3 DNA: TGTGCCAGCAGTTCCGGACAGGGTGGCTACGAGCAGTACGTC. The chain carries TRBV11-2 and TRBJ2-7, with 8 nucleotides matching TRBD1. The CDR3 spans 14 residues. The V and J ends lost 6 bases and 3 bases, in that order; junction bases with no gene match: 7. Germline-derived CDR1 and CDR2 are SGHAT and FQNNGV.

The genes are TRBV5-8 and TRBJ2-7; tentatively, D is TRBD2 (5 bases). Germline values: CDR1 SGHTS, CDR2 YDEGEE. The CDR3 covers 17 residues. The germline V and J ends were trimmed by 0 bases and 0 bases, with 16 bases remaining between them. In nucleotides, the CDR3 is TGTGCCAGCAGCTTGGATTATGGTTCCACTAGCTCCTACGAGCAGTACGTC. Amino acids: CASSLDYGSTSSYEQYV.

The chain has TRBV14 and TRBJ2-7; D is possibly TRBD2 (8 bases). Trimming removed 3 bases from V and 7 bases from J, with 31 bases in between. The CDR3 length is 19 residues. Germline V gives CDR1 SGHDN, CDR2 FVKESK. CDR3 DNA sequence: TGTGCCAGCAGCCACTTCCGGGAGGGGCGACGGGACAGACGAGGGGAGCAGTACGTC. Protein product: CASSHFREGRRDRRGEQYV.

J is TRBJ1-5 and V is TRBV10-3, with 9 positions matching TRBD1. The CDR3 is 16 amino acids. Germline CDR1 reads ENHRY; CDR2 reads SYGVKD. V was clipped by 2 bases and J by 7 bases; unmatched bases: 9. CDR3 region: CAISEPGTGRGQPQHF. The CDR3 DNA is TGTGCCATCAGTGAGCCGGGGACAGGGCGCGGCCAGCCCCAGCATTTT.

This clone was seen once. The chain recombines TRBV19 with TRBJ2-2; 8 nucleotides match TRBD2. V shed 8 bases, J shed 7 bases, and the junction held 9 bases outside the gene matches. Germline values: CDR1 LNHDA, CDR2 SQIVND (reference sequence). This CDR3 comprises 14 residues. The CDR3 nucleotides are TGTGCCAGTGGAACGGGGGGGCCGAGCGGGGAGCTGTTTTTT. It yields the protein CASGTGGPSGELFF.

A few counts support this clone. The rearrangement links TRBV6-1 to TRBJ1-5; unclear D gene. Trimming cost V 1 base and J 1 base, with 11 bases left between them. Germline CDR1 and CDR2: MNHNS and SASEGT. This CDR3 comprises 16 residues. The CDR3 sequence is CASSEGTGGSNQPQHF. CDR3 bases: TGTGCCAGCAGTGAAGGGACTGGCGGGAGCAATCAGCCCCAGCATTTT.

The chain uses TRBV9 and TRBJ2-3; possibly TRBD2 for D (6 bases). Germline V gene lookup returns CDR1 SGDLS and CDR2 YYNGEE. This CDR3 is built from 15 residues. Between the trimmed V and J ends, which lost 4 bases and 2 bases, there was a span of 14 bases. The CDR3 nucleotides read TGTGCCAGCAGCCAGCGGGCCGATTTCACAGATACGCAGTATTTT. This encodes CASSQRADFTDTQYF. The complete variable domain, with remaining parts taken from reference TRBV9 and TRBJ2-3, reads DSGVTQTPKHLITATGQRVTLRCSPRSGDLSVYWYQQSLDQGLQFLIQYYNGEERAKGNILERFSAQQFPDLHSELNLSSLELGDSALYFCASSQRADFTDTQYFGPGTRLTVL.

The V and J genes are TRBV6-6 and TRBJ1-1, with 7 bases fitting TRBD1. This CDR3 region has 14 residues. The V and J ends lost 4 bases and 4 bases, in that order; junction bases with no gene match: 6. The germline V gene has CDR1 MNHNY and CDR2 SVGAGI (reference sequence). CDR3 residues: CASSSRGLITEAFF. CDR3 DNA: TGTGCCAGCAGTTCTAGGGGGCTGATCACTGAAGCTTTCTTT.

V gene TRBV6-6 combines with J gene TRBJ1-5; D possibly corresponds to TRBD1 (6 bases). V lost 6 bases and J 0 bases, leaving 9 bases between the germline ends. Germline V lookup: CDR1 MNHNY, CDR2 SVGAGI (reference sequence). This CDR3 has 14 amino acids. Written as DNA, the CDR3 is TGTGCCAGCAGAGAACAGGGTAGCAATCAGCCCCAGCATTTT. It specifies CASREQGSNQPQHF.

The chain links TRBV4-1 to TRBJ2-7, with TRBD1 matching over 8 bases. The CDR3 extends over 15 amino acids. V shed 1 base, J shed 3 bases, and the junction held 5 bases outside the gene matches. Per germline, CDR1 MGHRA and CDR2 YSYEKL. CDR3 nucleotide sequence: TGCGCCAGCAGCCAAGGGACAGGGTTTAGCTACGAGCAGTACGTC. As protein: CASSQGTGFSYEQYV.